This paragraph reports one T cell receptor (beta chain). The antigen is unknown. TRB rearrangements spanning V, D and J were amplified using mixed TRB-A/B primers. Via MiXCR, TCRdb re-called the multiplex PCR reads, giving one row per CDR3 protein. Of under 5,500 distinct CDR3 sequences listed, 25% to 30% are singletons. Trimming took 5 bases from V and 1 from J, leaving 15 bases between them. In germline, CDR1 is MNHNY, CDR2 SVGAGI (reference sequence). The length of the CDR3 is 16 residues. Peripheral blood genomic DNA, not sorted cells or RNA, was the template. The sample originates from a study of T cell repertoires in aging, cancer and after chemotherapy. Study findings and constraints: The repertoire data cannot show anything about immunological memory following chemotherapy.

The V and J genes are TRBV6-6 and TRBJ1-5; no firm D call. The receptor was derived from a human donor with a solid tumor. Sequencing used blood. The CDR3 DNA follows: TGTGCCAGCAGTCCCATACTTACGGGGAGCAATCAGCCCCAGCATTTT. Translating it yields CASSPILTGSNQPQHF.